This T cell receptor beta chain was recovered during a study of OX40 agonist ivuxolimab in advanced cancers. Findings of the study overall: In the expanded peripheral T cells, antigen specificity was never determined.

The germline V gene encodes CDR1 SNHLY and CDR2 FYNNEI. This CDR3 has 13 amino acids. V was pared by 4 bases and J by 6 bases, with 13 bases between. Here immunoSEQ multiplex PCR was the method, and the copy in TCRdb shows in-frame clones only, minus some. This table holds roughly 120,000 clones, more than 80% found once. A word on this clone: Its cognate antigen is unknown.

The receptor was derived from an adult with an advanced solid tumor such as melanoma, head and neck, liver or kidney cancer. The material was CD4+ or CD8+ T cells sorted from blood, obtained in a trial of the OX40 agonist ivuxolimab. The chain uses TRBV2 and TRBJ2-7; the D gene is possibly TRBD2 (6 bases). This CDR3 is CASSGGDQGEQYF. The CDR3 DNA reads TGTGCCAGCAGTGGCGGGGACCAGGGCGAGCAGTACTTC.